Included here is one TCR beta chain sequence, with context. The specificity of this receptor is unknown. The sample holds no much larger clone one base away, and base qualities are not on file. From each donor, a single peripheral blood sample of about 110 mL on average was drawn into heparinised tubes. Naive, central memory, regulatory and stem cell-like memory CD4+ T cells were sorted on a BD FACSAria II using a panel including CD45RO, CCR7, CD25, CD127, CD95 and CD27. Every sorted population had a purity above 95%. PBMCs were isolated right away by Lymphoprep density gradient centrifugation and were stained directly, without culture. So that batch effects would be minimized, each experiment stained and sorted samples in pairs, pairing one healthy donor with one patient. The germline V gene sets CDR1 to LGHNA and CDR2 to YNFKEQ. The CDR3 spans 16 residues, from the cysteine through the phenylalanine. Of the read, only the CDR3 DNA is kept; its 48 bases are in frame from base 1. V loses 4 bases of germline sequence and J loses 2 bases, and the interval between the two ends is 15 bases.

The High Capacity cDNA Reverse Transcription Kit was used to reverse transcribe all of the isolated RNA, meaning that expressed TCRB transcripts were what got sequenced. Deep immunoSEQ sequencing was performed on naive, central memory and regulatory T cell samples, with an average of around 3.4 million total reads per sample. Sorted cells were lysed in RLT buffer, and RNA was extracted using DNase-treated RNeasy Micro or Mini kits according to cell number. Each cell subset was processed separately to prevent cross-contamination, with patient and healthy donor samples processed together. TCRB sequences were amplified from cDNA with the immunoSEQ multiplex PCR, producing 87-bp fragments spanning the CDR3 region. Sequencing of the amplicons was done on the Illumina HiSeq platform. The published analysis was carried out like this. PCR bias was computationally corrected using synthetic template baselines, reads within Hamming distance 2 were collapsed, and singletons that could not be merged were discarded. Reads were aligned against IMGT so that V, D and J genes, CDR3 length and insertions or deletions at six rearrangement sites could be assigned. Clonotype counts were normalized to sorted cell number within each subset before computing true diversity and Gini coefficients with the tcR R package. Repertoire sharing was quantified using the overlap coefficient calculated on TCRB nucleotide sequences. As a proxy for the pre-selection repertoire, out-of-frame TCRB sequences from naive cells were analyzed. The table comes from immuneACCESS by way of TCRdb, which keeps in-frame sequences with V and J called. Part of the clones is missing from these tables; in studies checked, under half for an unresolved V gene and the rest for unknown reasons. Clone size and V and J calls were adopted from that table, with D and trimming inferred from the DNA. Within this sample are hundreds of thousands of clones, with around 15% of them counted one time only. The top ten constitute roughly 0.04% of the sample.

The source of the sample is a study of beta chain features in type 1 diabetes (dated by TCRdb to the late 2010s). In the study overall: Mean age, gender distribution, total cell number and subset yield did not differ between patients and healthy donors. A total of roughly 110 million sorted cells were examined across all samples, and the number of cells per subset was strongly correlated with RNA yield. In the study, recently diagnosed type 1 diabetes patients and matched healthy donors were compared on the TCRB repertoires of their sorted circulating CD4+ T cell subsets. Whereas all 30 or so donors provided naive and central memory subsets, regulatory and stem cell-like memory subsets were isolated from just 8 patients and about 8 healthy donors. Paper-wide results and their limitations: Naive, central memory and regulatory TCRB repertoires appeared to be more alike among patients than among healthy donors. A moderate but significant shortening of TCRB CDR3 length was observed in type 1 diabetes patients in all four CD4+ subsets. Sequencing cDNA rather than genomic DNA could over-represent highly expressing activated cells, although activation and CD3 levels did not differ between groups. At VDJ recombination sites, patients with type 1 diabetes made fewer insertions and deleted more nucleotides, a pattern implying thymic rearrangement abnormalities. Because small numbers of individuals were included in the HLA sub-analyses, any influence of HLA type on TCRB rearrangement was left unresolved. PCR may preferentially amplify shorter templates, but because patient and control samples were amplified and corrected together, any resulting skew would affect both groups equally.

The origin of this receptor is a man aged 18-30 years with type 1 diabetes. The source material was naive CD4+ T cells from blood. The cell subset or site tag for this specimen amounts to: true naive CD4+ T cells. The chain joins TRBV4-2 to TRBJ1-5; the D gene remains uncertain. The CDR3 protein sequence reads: CASSRRLGEGNQPQHF. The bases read TGTGCCAGCAGCCGCAGACTAGGTGAAGGCAATCAGCCCCAGCATTTT.